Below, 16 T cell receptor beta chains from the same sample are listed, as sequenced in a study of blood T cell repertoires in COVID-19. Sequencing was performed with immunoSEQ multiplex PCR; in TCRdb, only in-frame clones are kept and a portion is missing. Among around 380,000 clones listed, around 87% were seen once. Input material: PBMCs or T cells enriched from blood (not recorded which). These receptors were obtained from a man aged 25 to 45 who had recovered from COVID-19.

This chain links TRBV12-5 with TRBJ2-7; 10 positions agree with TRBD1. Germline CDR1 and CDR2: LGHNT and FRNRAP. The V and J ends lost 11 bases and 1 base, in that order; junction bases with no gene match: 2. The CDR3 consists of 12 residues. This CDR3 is CAAGQGSYEQYF. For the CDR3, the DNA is TGTGCTGCGGGACAGGGGTCCTACGAGCAGTACTTC.

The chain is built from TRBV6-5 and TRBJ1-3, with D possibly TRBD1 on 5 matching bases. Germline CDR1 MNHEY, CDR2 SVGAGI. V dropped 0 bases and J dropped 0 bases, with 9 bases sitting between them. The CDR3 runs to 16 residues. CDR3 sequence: CASSYSRTGSGNTIYF. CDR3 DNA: TGTGCCAGCAGTTACTCCCGAACAGGCTCTGGAAACACCATATATTTT.

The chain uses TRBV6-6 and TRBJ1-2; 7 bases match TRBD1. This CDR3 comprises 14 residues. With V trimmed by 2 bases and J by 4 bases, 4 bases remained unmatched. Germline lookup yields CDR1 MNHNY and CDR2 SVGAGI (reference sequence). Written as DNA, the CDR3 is TGTGCCAGCAGTTACGGTGACAGGGTCTATGGCTACACCTTC. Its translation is CASSYGDRVYGYTF.

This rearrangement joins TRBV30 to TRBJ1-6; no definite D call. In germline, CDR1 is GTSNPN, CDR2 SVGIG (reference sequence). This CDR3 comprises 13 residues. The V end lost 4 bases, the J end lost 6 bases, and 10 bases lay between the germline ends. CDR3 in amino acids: CAWNPRSNSPLHF. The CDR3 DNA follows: TGTGCCTGGAACCCCAGGTCTAATTCACCCCTCCACTTT.

This chain's CDR3 is CASTGSGGFYTGELFF. The CDR3 DNA is TGTGCCAGCACGGGGAGCGGGGGGTTTTATACCGGGGAGCTGTTTTTT. The chain links TRBV2 to TRBJ2-2; TRBD2 matches 9 bases. CDR1 is SNHLY, CDR2 FYNNEI, per germline. The CDR3 has 16 residues. V trimming: 7 bases; J trimming: 5 bases; junction bases outside the gene matches: 11.

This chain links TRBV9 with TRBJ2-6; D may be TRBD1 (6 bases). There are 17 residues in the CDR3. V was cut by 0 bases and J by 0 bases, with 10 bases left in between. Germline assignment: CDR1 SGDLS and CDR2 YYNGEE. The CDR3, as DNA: TGTGCCAGCAGCGTAGTTGGACAGTCCTCTGGGGCCAACGTCCTGACTTTC. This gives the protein CASSVVGQSSGANVLTF.

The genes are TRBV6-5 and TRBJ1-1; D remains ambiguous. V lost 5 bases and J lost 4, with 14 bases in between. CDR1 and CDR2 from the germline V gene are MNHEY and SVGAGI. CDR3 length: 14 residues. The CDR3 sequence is CASSRQGAGTEAFF. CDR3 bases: TGTGCCAGCAGTAGACAAGGAGCGGGCACTGAAGCTTTCTTT.

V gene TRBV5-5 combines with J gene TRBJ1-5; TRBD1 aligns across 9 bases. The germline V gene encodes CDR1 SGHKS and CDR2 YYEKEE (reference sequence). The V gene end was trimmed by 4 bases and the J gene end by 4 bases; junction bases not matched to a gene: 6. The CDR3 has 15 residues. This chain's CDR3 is CASSMGQGYNQPQHF. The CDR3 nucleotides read TGTGCCAGCAGCATGGGACAGGGATATAATCAGCCCCAGCATTTT.

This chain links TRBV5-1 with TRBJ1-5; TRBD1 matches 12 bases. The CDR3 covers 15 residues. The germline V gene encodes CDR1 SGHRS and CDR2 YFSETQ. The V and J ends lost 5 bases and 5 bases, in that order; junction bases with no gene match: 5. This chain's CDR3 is CASSKGTGGYQPQHF. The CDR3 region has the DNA TGCGCCAGCAGTAAAGGGACAGGGGGCTATCAGCCCCAGCATTTT.

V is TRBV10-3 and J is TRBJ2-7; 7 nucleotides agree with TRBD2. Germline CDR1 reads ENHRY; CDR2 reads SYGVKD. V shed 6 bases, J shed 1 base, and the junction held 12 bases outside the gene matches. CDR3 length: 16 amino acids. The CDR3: CAIRDPTSVGSYEQYF. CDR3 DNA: TGTGCCATCAGGGACCCCACTAGCGTTGGTTCCTACGAGCAGTACTTC.

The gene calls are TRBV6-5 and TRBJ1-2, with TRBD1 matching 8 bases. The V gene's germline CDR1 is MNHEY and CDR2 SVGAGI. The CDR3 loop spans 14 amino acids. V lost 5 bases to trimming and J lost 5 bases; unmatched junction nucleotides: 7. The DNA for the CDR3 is TGTGCCAGCAGTCCGGACAGGGAAGAATATGGCTACACCTTC. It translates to CASSPDREEYGYTF.

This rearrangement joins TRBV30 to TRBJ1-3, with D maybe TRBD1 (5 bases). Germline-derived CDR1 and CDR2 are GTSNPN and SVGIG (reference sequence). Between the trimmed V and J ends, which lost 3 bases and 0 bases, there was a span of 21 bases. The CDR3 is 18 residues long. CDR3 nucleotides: TGTGCCTGGAGCCCTCAACTCCCCCGGGGACTCTCTGGAAACACCATATATTTT. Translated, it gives CAWSPQLPRGLSGNTIYF.

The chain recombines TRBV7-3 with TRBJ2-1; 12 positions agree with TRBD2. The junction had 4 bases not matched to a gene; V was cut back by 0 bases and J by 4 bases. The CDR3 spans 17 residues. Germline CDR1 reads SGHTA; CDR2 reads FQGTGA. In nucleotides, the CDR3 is TGTGCCAGCAGCTTAACGTCGGGACTAGCGGGTTACAATGAGCAGTTCTTC. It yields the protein CASSLTSGLAGYNEQFF.

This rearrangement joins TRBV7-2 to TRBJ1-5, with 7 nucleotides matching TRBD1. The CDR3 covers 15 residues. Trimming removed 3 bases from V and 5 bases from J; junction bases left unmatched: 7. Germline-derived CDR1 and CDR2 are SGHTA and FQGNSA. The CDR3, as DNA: TGTGCCAGCAGCTTTATGACAGGGAGAGATCAGCCCCAGCATTTT. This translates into CASSFMTGRDQPQHF.

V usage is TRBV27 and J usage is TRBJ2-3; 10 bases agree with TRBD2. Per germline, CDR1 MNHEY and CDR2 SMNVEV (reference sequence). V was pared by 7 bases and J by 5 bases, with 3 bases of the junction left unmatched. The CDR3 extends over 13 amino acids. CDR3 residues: CASKLAGRDTQYF. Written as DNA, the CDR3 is TGTGCCAGCAAACTAGCGGGGCGAGATACGCAGTATTTT.

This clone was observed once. The CDR3, as DNA: TGTGCCAGCAGTGAACGGTACGGCTATGGCTACACCTTC. Translation gives CASSERYGYGYTF. This chain links TRBV25-1 with TRBJ1-2; no firm D call. Trimming took off 2 bases at V and 4 bases at J, with 8 bases between the two ends. This CDR3 spans 13 amino acids. The germline V gene has CDR1 MGHDK and CDR2 SYGVNS.